This TCR beta chain was retrieved from a study of blood T cells in healthy people across ages. Study-level results: Per million T cells, TCR beta diversity dropped about linearly as age rose.

V was clipped by 8 bases and J by 8 bases, with 19 bases between them. Germline V CDR1 and CDR2: MNHEY, SVGEGT. The CDR3 is 15 residues long. Collection of 8.5 to 10 milliliters of peripheral blood was performed for each donor. At least ten counts were recorded for this clonotype. Antigen: not known. A J-beta primer mix and a sample-barcoded 5' primer were used in a second PCR of about 6 to 12 cycles. Using its own MiXCR run on the 5' RACE reads, TCRdb lists one record per CDR3 protein. There are hundreds of thousands of distinct CDR3 sequences in the sample; 32% occur only once, and approximately 15% lies in the top ten.

The clonotype originates from an elderly woman in good health. Sequencing was done on a sample of blood. The rearrangement joins TRBV6-2 or TRBV6-3 to TRBJ1-6; D possibly corresponds to TRBD1 (5 bases). The CDR3 here is CASGDGRTLHSPLHF. The CDR3 nucleotides are TGTGCCAGCGGGGACGGCCGAACCCTCCATTCACCCCTCCACTTT.